This is a list of T cell receptor beta chains from one sample in a study of cytomegalovirus exposure and HLA in healthy donors. Sequenced by immunoSEQ multiplex PCR; TCRdb stores in-frame clones only, minus some. This repertoire shows 150,000 to 200,000 clones, about four fifths found once; its top ten account for 2% to 2.5%. Sequences were obtained from PBMCs. The receptors derive from a woman in her fifties or sixties in good health and CMV-seronegative. Both conserved end residues are part of each CDR3. The order of the fields is J gene, clone size, D gene, V gene, CDR3 DNA, CDR3 protein. The D gene is left open where the match is weak. Clone size is shown for a subset of rows, as once, few, many or a class of expanded clone.

j_call: TRBJ2-7; clone_size: -; d_call: -; v_call: TRBV18; cdr3_nt: TGTGCCAGCTCAGCACGGGAACAGGGATACGAGCAGTACTTC; cdr3_aa: CASSAREQGYEQYF
j_call: TRBJ1-1; clone_size: -; d_call: TRBD1; v_call: TRBV25-1; cdr3_nt: TGTGCCAGCAGTGACCCCCGGACAGGGAACACTGAAGCTTTCTTT; cdr3_aa: CASSDPRTGNTEAFF
j_call: TRBJ2-2; clone_size: few; d_call: -; v_call: TRBV7-8; cdr3_nt: TGTGCCAGCAGCGGGGGGACAGCTACCGGGGAGCTGTTTTTT; cdr3_aa: CASSGGTATGELFF
j_call: TRBJ2-7; clone_size: -; d_call: TRBD1; v_call: TRBV2; cdr3_nt: TGTGCCAGCAGAGTGACAGGGATCTACGAGCAGTACTTC; cdr3_aa: CASRVTGIYEQYF
j_call: TRBJ2-3; clone_size: few; d_call: TRBD2; v_call: TRBV13; cdr3_nt: TGTGCCAGCAGCTTAGAAGTTTGGGGACTAGCGGGCGTCAACACAGATACGCAGTATTTT; cdr3_aa: CASSLEVWGLAGVNTDTQYF
j_call: TRBJ1-3; clone_size: -; d_call: -; v_call: TRBV9; cdr3_nt: TGTGCCAGCAGCGCCCTAGGGGGTGCAGGAAACACCATATATTTT; cdr3_aa: CASSALGGAGNTIYF
j_call: TRBJ2-3; clone_size: -; d_call: -; v_call: TRBV6-5; cdr3_nt: TGTGCCAGCGCGGCCCCGTTCCGCACAGATACGCAGTATTTT; cdr3_aa: CASAAPFRTDTQYF
j_call: TRBJ1-5; clone_size: few; d_call: -; v_call: TRBV19; cdr3_nt: TGTGCCAGTAGTATAGATTGGTCAGGGCATCAGCCCCAGCATTTT; cdr3_aa: CASSIDWSGHQPQHF
j_call: TRBJ1-3; clone_size: -; d_call: -; v_call: TRBV29-1; cdr3_nt: TGCAGCGTTGATGGCGGGTATGGCTCTGGAAACACCATATATTTT; cdr3_aa: CSVDGGYGSGNTIYF
j_call: TRBJ2-7; clone_size: -; d_call: TRBD1; v_call: TRBV4-2; cdr3_nt: TGTGCCAGCAGCCGGGGACAGGGAGATTCGTACGAGCAGTACTTC; cdr3_aa: CASSRGQGDSYEQYF
j_call: TRBJ2-1; clone_size: once; d_call: -; v_call: TRBV7-2; cdr3_nt: TGTGCCAGCAGCTTAGTGCGGGGGCGGAATGAGCAGTTCTTC; cdr3_aa: CASSLVRGRNEQFF
j_call: TRBJ1-2; clone_size: few; d_call: TRBD1; v_call: TRBV9; cdr3_nt: TGTGCCAGCAGCGTACATACAGGGGGCGTTGGCTACACCTTC; cdr3_aa: CASSVHTGGVGYTF
j_call: TRBJ1-2; clone_size: -; d_call: -; v_call: TRBV7-9; cdr3_nt: TGTGCCAGCAGCTTAGCGAGCGGGTATGGCTACACCTTC; cdr3_aa: CASSLASGYGYTF
j_call: TRBJ2-3; clone_size: once; d_call: TRBD1; v_call: TRBV6-1; cdr3_nt: TGTGCCAGCAGTGGAGGGACAGGGAAGGGCACAGATACGCAGTATTTT; cdr3_aa: CASSGGTGKGTDTQYF
j_call: TRBJ1-1; clone_size: few; d_call: -; v_call: TRBV6-4; cdr3_nt: TGTGCCAGCAGCCTAGAGGAGGACACTGAAGCTTTCTTT; cdr3_aa: CASSLEEDTEAFF
j_call: TRBJ2-2; clone_size: once; d_call: TRBD2; v_call: TRBV6-6; cdr3_nt: TGTGCCAGCAGTGGGACTAGCGGGATCAACACCGGGGAGCTGTTTTTT; cdr3_aa: CASSGTSGINTGELFF
j_call: TRBJ1-3; clone_size: -; d_call: TRBD1; v_call: TRBV5-4; cdr3_nt: TGTGCCAGCAGCTTGGGTGGGGGACAGCGAACTGGAAACACCATATATTTT; cdr3_aa: CASSLGGGQRTGNTIYF
j_call: TRBJ1-2; clone_size: -; d_call: TRBD1; v_call: TRBV19; cdr3_nt: TGTGCCAGTAGTCAGAAGACAGGGTCTAACTATGGCTACACCTTC; cdr3_aa: CASSQKTGSNYGYTF
j_call: TRBJ2-2; clone_size: few; d_call: TRBD2; v_call: TRBV9; cdr3_nt: TGTGCCAGCAGGCCCGGACTAGCGGGAATCACCGGGGAGCTGTTTTTT; cdr3_aa: CASRPGLAGITGELFF
j_call: TRBJ1-2; clone_size: -; d_call: TRBD1; v_call: TRBV19; cdr3_nt: TGTGCCAGAGGGGGCTCTTTGGAGGCTTATACTAACTATGGCTACACCTTC; cdr3_aa: CARGGSLEAYTNYGYTF
j_call: TRBJ1-1; clone_size: -; d_call: -; v_call: TRBV15; cdr3_nt: TGTGCCACCAGCAGCCCCAGGGGAAACACTGAAGCTTTCTTT; cdr3_aa: CATSSPRGNTEAFF
j_call: TRBJ2-7; clone_size: -; d_call: -; v_call: TRBV15; cdr3_nt: TGTGCCACCAGCACGGTGGGCTTTTTCTACGAGCAGTACTTC; cdr3_aa: CATSTVGFFYEQYF
j_call: TRBJ1-1; clone_size: -; d_call: -; v_call: TRBV7-2; cdr3_nt: TGTGCCAGCAGCTTCAGACAGGCGTACACTGAAGCTTTCTTT; cdr3_aa: CASSFRQAYTEAFF
j_call: TRBJ2-7; clone_size: -; d_call: -; v_call: TRBV7-2; cdr3_nt: TGTGCCAGCAGCTTAGGCGGGGCTAGCAGATCCTACGAGCAGTACTTC; cdr3_aa: CASSLGGASRSYEQYF
j_call: TRBJ2-1; clone_size: few; d_call: -; v_call: TRBV5-1; cdr3_nt: TGCGCCAGCAGCTTGGTCAGGGACAATGAGCAGTTCTTC; cdr3_aa: CASSLVRDNEQFF
j_call: TRBJ2-3; clone_size: -; d_call: TRBD2; v_call: TRBV27; cdr3_nt: TGTGCCAGCAGACGCCCGACTAGCGGGGGGTTCACAGATACGCAGTATTTT; cdr3_aa: CASRRPTSGGFTDTQYF